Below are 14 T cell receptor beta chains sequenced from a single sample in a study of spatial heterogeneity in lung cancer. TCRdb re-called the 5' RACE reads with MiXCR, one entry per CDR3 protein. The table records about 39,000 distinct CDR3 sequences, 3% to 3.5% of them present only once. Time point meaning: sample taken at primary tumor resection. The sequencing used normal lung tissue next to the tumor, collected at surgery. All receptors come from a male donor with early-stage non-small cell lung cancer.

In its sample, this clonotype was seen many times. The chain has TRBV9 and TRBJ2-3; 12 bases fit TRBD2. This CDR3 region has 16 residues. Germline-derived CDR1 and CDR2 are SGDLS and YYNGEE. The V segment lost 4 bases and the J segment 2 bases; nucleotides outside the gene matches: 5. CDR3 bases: TGTGCCAGCAGCCCCCGGACTAGCGGGGCCACAGATACGCAGTATTTT. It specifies CASSPRTSGATDTQYF. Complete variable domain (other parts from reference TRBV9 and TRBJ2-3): DSGVTQTPKHLITATGQRVTLRCSPRSGDLSVYWYQQSLDQGLQFLIQYYNGEERAKGNILERFSAQQFPDLHSELNLSSLELGDSALYFCASSPRTSGATDTQYFGPGTRLTVL.

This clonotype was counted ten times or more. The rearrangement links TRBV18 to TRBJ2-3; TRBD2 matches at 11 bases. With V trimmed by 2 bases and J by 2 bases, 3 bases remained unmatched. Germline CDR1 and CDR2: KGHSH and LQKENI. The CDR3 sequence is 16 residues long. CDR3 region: CASSPGTSGTTDTQYF. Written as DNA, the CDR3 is TGTGCCAGCTCACCAGGGACTAGCGGAACCACAGATACGCAGTATTTT.

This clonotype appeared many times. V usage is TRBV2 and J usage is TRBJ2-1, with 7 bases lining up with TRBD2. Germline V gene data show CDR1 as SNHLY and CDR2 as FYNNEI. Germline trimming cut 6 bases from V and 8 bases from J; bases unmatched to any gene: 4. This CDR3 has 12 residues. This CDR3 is CASSRGRDEQFF. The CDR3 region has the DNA TGTGCCAGCAGCCGTGGGAGGGATGAGCAGTTCTTC.

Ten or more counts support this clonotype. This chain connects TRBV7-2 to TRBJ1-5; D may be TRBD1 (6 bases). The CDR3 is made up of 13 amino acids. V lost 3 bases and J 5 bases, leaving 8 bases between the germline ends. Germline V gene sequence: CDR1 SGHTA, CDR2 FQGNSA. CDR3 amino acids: CASSLGQHQPQHF. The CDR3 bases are TGTGCCAGCAGCTTGGGACAACATCAGCCCCAGCATTTT.

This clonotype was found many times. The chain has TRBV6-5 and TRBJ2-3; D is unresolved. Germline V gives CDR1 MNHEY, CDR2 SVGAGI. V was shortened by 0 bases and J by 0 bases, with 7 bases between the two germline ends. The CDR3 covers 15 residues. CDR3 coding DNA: TGTGCCAGCAGTTACTCAGTAAGGAGCACAGATACGCAGTATTTT. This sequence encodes CASSYSVRSTDTQYF.

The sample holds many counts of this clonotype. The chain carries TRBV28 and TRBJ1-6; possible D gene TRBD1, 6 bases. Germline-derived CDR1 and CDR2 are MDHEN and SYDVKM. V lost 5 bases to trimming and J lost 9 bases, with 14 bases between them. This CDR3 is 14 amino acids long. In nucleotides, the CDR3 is TGTGCCAGCAGTCACAGGGATCTGAGTTCACCCCTCCACTTT. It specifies CASSHRDLSSPLHF.

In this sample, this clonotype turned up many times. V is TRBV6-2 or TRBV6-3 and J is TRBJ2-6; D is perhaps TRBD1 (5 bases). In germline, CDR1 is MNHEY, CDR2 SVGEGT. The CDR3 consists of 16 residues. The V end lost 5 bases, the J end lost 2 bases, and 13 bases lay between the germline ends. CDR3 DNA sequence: TGTGCCAGCAGTGCCGCCAGGGTTCCTGGGGCCAACGTCCTGACTTTC. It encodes CASSAARVPGANVLTF.

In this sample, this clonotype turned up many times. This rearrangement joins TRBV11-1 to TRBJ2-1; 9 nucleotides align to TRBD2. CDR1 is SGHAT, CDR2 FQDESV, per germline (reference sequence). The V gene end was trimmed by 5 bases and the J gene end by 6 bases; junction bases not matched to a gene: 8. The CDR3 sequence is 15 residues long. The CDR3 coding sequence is TGTGCCAGCAGCACGTCTAGCGGGGCCGCCAATGAGCAGTTCTTC. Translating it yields CASSTSSGAANEQFF.

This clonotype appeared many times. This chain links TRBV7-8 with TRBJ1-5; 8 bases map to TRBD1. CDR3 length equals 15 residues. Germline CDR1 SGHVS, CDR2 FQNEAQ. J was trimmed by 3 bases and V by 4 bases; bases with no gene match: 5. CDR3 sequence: CASSSGQGVNQPQHF. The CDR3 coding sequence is TGTGCCAGCAGCTCCGGACAGGGCGTCAATCAGCCCCAGCATTTT.

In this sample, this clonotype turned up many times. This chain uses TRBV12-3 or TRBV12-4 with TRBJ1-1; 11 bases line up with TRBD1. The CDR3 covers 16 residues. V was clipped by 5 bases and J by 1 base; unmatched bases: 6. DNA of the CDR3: TGTGCCAGCAGTCGGACAGGGGGCGCCCGGAACACTGAAGCTTTCTTT. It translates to CASSRTGGARNTEAFF.

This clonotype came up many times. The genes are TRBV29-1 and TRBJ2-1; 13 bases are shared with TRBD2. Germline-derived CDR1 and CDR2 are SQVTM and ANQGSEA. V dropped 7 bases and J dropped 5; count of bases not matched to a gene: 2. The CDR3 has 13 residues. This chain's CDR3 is CSAGTSGNNEQFF. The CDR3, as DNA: TGCAGCGCCGGGACTAGCGGGAACAATGAGCAGTTCTTC.

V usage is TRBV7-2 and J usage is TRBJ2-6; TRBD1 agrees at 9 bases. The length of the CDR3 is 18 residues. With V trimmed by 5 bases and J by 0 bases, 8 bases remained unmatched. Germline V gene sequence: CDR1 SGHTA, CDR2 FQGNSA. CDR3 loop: CASSPRQGGISGANVLTF. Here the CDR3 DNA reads TGTGCCAGCAGCCCAAGACAGGGGGGAATCTCTGGGGCCAACGTCCTGACTTTC.

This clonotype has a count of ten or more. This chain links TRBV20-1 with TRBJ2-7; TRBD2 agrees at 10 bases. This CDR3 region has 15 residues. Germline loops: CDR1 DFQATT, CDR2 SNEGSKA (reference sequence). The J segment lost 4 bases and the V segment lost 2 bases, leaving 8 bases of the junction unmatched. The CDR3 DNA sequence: TGCAGTGCTAGACAACCTCTAGCGGGGGTTTACGAGCAGTACTTC. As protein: CSARQPLAGVYEQYF.

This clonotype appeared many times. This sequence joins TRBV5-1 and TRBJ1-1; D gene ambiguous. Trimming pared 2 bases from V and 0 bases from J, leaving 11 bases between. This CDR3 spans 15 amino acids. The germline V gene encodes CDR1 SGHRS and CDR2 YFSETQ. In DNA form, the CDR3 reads TGCGCCAGCAGCTTAGGAGGTGGGATGAACACTGAAGCTTTCTTT. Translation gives CASSLGGGMNTEAFF.